These 18 T cell receptor beta chains came from one sample sequenced in a study of regulatory T cells in long-lasting Graves disease. Arm-PCR of CDR3 regions and iRepertoire HTBI primers were the basis on which TCR beta libraries were built. TCRdb reprocessed the multiplex PCR reads with MiXCR, giving one entry per CDR3 protein. The sample contains 500,000 or so distinct CDR3 sequences, roughly 16% of which appear only once. Time point of the sample: newly diagnosed GD, antithyroid drugs for less than 3 months. Extracted RNA from PBMCs served as the source of the TCR library. The data were also submitted as part of a second study, on T cells in Graves' hyperthyroidism and ophthalmopathy.

This specimen was peripheral blood mononuclear cells (PBMCs), taken at new diagnosis, from a patient treated with antithyroid drugs. These receptors were collected from a middle-aged woman with Graves disease.

This clonotype has just a few counts. This chain uses TRBV19 with TRBJ2-5, with D perhaps being TRBD1 or TRBD2 (5 bases each). Per germline, CDR1 LNHDA and CDR2 SQIVND (reference sequence). Trimming removed 2 bases at V and 5 bases at J, with 12 bases between. CDR3 length: 14 residues. The CDR3 sequence: CASSIRGSGETQYF. In DNA, the CDR3 is TGTGCCAGTAGTATACGAGGGTCAGGGGAGACCCAGTACTTC.

The V call is TRBV10-3, the J call TRBJ2-5; 9 positions agree with TRBD2. The V gene's germline CDR1 is ENHRY and CDR2 SYGVKD. Trimming removed 7 bases from V and 7 bases from J; junction bases left unmatched: 10. The CDR3 has 14 residues. This CDR3 reads CAIMYGGGAGTQYF. DNA for the CDR3: TGTGCCATCATGTACGGCGGGGGGGCTGGGACCCAGTACTTC.

The genes are TRBV3-1 and TRBJ2-7, with 7 nucleotides matching TRBD1. Germline V gene sequence: CDR1 LGHDT, CDR2 YNNKEL (reference sequence). Trimming at V came to 5 bases and at J to 2 bases, leaving 9 bases not matched to a gene. The CDR3 extends over 15 amino acids. The CDR3 DNA sequence: TGTGCCAGCAGCTTCGGGACAGCCCCCACCTACGAGCAGTACTTC. It encodes CASSFGTAPTYEQYF.

There are many counts of this clonotype. The chain is built from TRBV12-3 or TRBV12-4 and TRBJ1-2; possibly TRBD1 for D (6 bases). The CDR3 loop spans 14 amino acids. Trimming cost V 7 bases and J 2 bases, with 14 bases left between them. CDR3 in amino acids: CASKGGGGNYGYTF. In DNA, the CDR3 is TGTGCCAGCAAGGGGGGAGGGGGAAACTATGGCTACACCTTC.

This rearrangement joins TRBV7-6 to TRBJ1-1; D is uncertain. The CDR3 runs 15 residues. With 2 bases removed from V and 0 bases from J, the gap between germline ends came to 10 bases. Germline V gene sequence: CDR1 SGHVS, CDR2 FNYEAQ. The CDR3 loop reads CASSLYRTMNTEAFF. Written as DNA, the CDR3 is TGTGCCAGCAGCTTATATCGGACGATGAACACTGAAGCTTTCTTT.

This clonotype was counted a few times. The chain is built from TRBV7-6 and TRBJ1-1; 8 bases fit TRBD1. Trimming cost V 5 bases and J 1 base; bases outside gene matches: 6. The CDR3 sequence is 15 residues long. Germline V CDR1 and CDR2: SGHVS, FNYEAQ. Written as DNA, the CDR3 is TGTGCCAGCAGCGCCGTACAGGGGGGGAACACTGAAGCTTTCTTT. This gives the protein CASSAVQGGNTEAFF.

This clonotype showed up just a few times. This CDR3 reads CASSRDRRGSRAFF. The CDR3 DNA follows: TGTGCCAGCAGCCGTGACAGACGGGGGTCTAGGGCTTTCTTT. The chain is built from TRBV12-3 or TRBV12-4 and TRBJ1-1, with D possibly matching TRBD1 (5 bases). The CDR3 spans 14 residues. V was pared by 6 bases and J by 11 bases, with 22 bases between.

This clonotype was seen a handful of times. V and J are TRBV7-9 and TRBJ2-7; D is unclear. CDR1 is SEHNR, CDR2 FQNEAQ, per germline (reference sequence). The ends were cut back, 5 bases at V and 4 bases at J, with 12 bases in the middle. The CDR3 sequence is 13 residues long. CDR3 sequence reads: CASSPTRVYEQYF. CDR3 bases: TGTGCCAGCAGCCCAACAAGGGTTTACGAGCAGTACTTC.

This clonotype was seen at least ten times. The chain uses TRBV12-3 or TRBV12-4 and TRBJ1-3, with D perhaps TRBD1 (6 bases). The CDR3 covers 15 residues. V lost 2 bases and J 7 bases, leaving 15 bases between the germline ends. The CDR3 nucleotides are TGTGCCAGCAGTTTATTTCGGGACAAAGGTAACACCATATATTTT. Amino acids: CASSLFRDKGNTIYF.

This sequence joins TRBV7-2 and TRBJ2-7; D is perhaps TRBD2 (7 bases). Germline assignment: CDR1 SGHTA and CDR2 FQGNSA. Trimming stripped 7 bases from V and 4 bases from J, with 14 bases between. The CDR3 length is 13 residues. The CDR3 bases are TGTGCCAGCAAGAGGGGGGGAGGTTACGAGCAGTACTTC. This sequence encodes CASKRGGGYEQYF.

This clonotype occurred once. The chain recombines TRBV28 with TRBJ2-3; 9 nucleotides line up with TRBD2. Germline CDR1 and CDR2: MDHEN and SYDVKM. This CDR3 region has 17 residues. The trim removed 6 bases at V and 2 bases at J, leaving 12 bases unmatched. CDR3 residues: CASRGSGSGRFTDTQYF. DNA for the CDR3: TGTGCCAGCAGGGGGTCGGGTAGCGGGAGATTCACAGATACGCAGTATTTT.

There are many counts of this clonotype. In DNA form, the CDR3 reads TGCAGTGCTTTTAGCGGGGCCTACAATGAGCAGTTCTTC. Amino acids: CSAFSGAYNEQFF. This chain joins TRBV20-1 and TRBJ2-1; TRBD2 aligns across 8 bases. V shed 5 bases and J 2 bases; nucleotides not matched to a gene: 2. The germline V gene encodes CDR1 DFQATT and CDR2 SNEGSKA (reference sequence). The CDR3 is 13 residues long.

This sequence joins TRBV28 and TRBJ1-4; D is possibly TRBD1 (5 bases). Germline CDR1 and CDR2: MDHEN and SYDVKM. CDR3 size: 13 residues. The CDR3 protein is CATDGQGEEKLFF. CDR3 sequence (DNA): TGTGCTACGGACGGCCAGGGCGAAGAAAAACTGTTTTTT. Supplemented by reference TRBV28 and TRBJ1-4, the full variable domain reads DVKVTQSSRYLVKRTGEKVFLECVQDMDHENMFWYRQDPGLGLRLIYFSYDVKMKEKGDIPEGYSVSREKKERFSLILESASTNQTSMYLCATDGQGEEKLFFGSGTQLSVL.

This clonotype came up a few times. The rearrangement links TRBV7-3 to TRBJ2-7, with D perhaps matching TRBD1 (6 bases). Germline V gives CDR1 SGHTA, CDR2 FQGTGA. Trimming left V 1 base short and J 5 bases short, with 9 bases between. The CDR3 runs to 13 residues. This CDR3 reads CASSLIGGHEQYF. The CDR3 bases are TGTGCCAGCAGCTTAATAGGGGGACACGAGCAGTACTTC. The full variable domain, with the rest looked up from reference TRBV7-3 and TRBJ2-7, is GAGVSQTPSNKVTEKGKYVELRCDPISGHTALYWYRQSLGQGPEFLIYFQGTGAADDSGLPNDRFFAVRPEGSVSTLKIQRTERGDSAVYLCASSLIGGHEQYFGPGTRLTVT.

This clonotype was recorded a few times. CDR3 amino acids: CASSLIEVSTGNEQFF. The CDR3 nucleotides are TGTGCCAGCAGCTTAATTGAGGTTTCAACGGGCAATGAGCAGTTCTTC. The chain links TRBV7-2 to TRBJ2-1; D is undetermined. The CDR3 is 16 residues long. V lost 2 bases to trimming and J lost 6 bases, with 17 bases between them. In germline, CDR1 is SGHTA, CDR2 FQGNSA.

This clonotype was observed many times. The chain links TRBV12-3 or TRBV12-4 to TRBJ2-2; the D gene is possibly TRBD1 (5 bases). The V and J ends lost 3 bases and 1 base respectively, with 12 bases between them. The CDR3 consists of 16 residues. This chain's CDR3 is CASSFPGQGNTGELFF. The CDR3 bases are TGTGCCAGCAGTTTCCCCGGGCAGGGGAACACCGGGGAGCTGTTTTTT.

The chain has TRBV4-1 and TRBJ1-3, with TRBD1 identical over 7 bases. Germline V CDR1 and CDR2: MGHRA, YSYEKL. J gave up 0 bases and V 3 bases, and 14 bases lay outside the gene matches. The CDR3 is 19 amino acids. The CDR3 nucleotides are TGCGCCAGCAGCCACGCTGACAGGGCCGCGCAAGCCTCTGGAAACACCATATATTTT. It codes for CASSHADRAAQASGNTIYF.

In this sample, this clonotype turned up many times. The rearrangement uses TRBV12-3 or TRBV12-4 and TRBJ2-7, with a tentative D call TRBD2 (6 bases). Trimming removed 3 bases at V and 2 bases at J, with 11 bases between. The CDR3 sequence is 14 residues long. The DNA of the CDR3 is TGTGCCAGCAGTTTTGGCGGGGCCACCTACGAGCAGTACTTC. Protein sequence: CASSFGGATYEQYF.